A single T cell receptor (beta chain) is shown here with its context. Its antigen remains unidentified. Researchers prepared the TRB cDNA libraries using 5' RACE with UMI labels. Reprocessing the 5' RACE reads, TCRdb reports a single entry for every CDR3 protein and omits DNA. The specimen's table records some 120,000 distinct CDR3 sequences. At 300,000 to 350,000 cells each, triplicate sorts were carried out for each CD8+ T cell subset. The authors gated naive CD8+ T cells as CD45RO-CCR7+CD27+CD95-. This specimen comes from a study of CXCR3-negative and CXCR3-positive naive CD8 T cells. Regarding the study as a whole: For CXCR3-positive naive cells, TRB CDR3s were more hydrophobic than those of CXCR3-negative naive cells. Memory CD8+ T cell repertoires were far less diverse than both naive subsets.

The CDR3 loop spans 14 amino acids. From germline, CDR1 is LNHDA and CDR2 SQIVND (reference sequence). Specimen: naive CXCR3+ CD8+ T cells from blood. The subset denotes: CD45RO-CCR7+CD27+CD95- naive CD8+ T cells expressing CXCR3 (TNR3+). The receptor was derived from a human donor in good health. Some clones in this sample may be carry-over from other donors' samples. J is TRBJ2-7 and V is TRBV19. The CDR3 reads CASSLTLDLSEQYF.